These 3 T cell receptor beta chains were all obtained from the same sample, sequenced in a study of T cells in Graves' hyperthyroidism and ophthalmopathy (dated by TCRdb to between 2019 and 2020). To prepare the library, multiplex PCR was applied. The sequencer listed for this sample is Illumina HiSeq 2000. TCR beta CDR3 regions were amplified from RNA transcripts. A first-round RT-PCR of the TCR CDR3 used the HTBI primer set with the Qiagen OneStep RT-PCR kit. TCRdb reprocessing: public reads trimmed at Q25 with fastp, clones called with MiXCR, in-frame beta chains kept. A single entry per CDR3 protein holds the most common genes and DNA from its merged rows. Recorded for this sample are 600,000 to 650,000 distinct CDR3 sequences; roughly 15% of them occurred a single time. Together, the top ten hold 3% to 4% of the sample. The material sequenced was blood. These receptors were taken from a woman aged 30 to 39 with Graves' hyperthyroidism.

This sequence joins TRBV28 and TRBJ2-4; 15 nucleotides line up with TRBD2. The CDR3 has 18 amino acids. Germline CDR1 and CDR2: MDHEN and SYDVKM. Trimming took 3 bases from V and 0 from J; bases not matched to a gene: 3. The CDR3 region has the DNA TGTGCCAGCAGTTTGGGGACTAGCGGGAGGATAGCCAAAAACATTCAGTACTTC. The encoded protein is CASSLGTSGRIAKNIQYF.

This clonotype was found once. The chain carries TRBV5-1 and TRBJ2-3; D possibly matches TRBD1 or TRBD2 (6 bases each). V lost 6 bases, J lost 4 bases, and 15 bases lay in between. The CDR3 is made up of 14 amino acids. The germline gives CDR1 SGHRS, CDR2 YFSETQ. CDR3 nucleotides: TGCGCCAGCATGGTAGGGGGGCAGGCAGATACGCAGTATTTT. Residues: CASMVGGQADTQYF.

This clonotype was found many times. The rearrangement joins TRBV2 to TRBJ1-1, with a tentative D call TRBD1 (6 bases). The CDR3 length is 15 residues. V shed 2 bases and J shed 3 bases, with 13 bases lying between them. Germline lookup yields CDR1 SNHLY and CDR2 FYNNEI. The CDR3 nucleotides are TGTGCCAGCAGTGAACGGGGGGGCGCGGACACTGAAGCTTTCTTT. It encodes CASSERGGADTEAFF.